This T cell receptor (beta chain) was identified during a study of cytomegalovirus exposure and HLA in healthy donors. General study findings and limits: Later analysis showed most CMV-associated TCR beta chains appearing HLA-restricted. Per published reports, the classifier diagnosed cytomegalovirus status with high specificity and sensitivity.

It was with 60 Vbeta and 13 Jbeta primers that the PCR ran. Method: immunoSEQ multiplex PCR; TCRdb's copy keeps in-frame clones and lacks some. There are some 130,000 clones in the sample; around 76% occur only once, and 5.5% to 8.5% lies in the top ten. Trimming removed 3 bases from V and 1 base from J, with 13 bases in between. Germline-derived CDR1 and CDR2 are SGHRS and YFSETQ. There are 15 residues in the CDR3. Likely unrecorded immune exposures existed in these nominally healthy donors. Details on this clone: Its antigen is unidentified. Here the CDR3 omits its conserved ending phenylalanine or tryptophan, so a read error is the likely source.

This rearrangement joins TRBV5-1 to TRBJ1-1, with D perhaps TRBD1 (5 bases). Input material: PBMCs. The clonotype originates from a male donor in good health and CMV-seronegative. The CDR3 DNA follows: TGCGCCAGCAGCTCGGAGGGGAGGACGAACACTGAAGCTTTCCTT. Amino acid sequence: CASSSEGRTNTEAFL.